This record covers a single TCR beta chain. The antigen it recognizes is unknown. Base qualities were left out, and no much larger clone turns up one base away. TCRbeta CDR3 regions were amplified from genomic DNA by means of the immunoSEQ Assay, a bias-controlled multiplex PCR. Per the authors' processing: The number of nucleated cells in each sample was estimated by amplification of reference gene primers within the assay. Sequence reads were collapsed and filtered to measure the absolute abundance of every unique TCRbeta CDR3 rearrangement. Productive Simpson clonality was computed per sample as the square root of Simpson's diversity index over productive rearrangements. TCRdb's version of the immuneACCESS table is confined to in-frame rearrangements and falls short of the full clone set. An unresolved V gene accounts for under half of the shortfall where checked; the remainder is of unknown origin. V, J and clone size are those of that table, while D and trimming were read from the DNA. In this sample the table shows approximately 110,000 clones, roughly 88% of which occur a single time. The biggest ten clones account for roughly 8.4% of the sample.

The record originates from a study of blood T cell repertoires in COVID-19 (TCRdb year 2020). Regarding the complete study: Samples covering the acute and convalescent phases of COVID-19 were provided by collaborators in the United States, Italy and Spain. The prospective study material was composed of cDNA or gDNA derived from T cells, B-cell-depleted T cells, or PBMCs. Deeply sampled blood TCRbeta repertoires from subjects exposed to, actively infected with, or recovered from COVID-19 were included in the dataset. A freely available public database, intended as a resource for researchers studying the immune response to SARS-CoV-2, is where the repertoires were released. The samples were drawn from two sources: the first 160 participants of the ongoing ImmuneRACE study, and some 1,300 subjects contributed by 6 global collaborators. A de-identified subject ID, COVID-19 status, age in years and sex were almost always included in the sample metadata. HLA class I and class II types, where available, came from metadata supplied by the sample provider rather than from assay-based typing.

Another Seattle source contributed samples from volunteer blood donors who had recovered from COVID-19. Whole blood was collected in K2EDTA tubes by collaborating institutions according to the institutions' own protocols. Collaborator samples were shipped for TCRbeta analysis as frozen whole blood, isolated PBMCs, or DNA extracted from either sample type. General conclusions and limits of the study: How much clinical and demographic metadata was included differed by source and by participant, and the metadata was provided uncurated.

For this chain, trimming is 4 bases at the V end and 5 bases at the J end, and the number of junction bases without a gene match is 8. The CDR3 spans 16 residues, from the cysteine through the phenylalanine. Of the read, only the CDR3 DNA is kept; its 48 bases are in frame from base 1. The germline V gene supplies CDR1 SGDLS and CDR2 YYNGEE. This TCR came from a woman between 70 and 85 years old who had recovered from COVID-19. The V and J segments used are TRBV9 and TRBJ2-3; 12 central nucleotides agree with TRBD2. The sample comprised peripheral blood. The CDR3 in this case is CASSPLASGGGDTQYF. The sequenced DNA is TGTGCCAGCAGCCCCCTGGCTAGCGGGGGGGGAGATACGCAGTATTTT.